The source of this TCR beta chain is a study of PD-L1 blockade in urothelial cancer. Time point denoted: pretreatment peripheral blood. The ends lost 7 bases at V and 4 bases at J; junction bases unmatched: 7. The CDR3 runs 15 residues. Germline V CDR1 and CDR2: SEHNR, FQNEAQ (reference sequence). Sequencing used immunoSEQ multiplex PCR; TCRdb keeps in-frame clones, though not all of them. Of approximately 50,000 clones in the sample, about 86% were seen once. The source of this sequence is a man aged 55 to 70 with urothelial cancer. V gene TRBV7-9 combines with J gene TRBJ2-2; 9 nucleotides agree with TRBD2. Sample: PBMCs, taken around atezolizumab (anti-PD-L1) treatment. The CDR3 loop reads CASNVAGARTGELFF. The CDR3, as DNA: TGTGCCAGCAATGTAGCGGGGGCGCGCACCGGGGAGCTGTTTTTT.